Reported below is one T cell receptor (beta chain). Antigen: not known. This specimen belongs to a study of cytomegalovirus exposure and HLA in healthy donors. Whole-study results and caveats: Sequencing had likely introduced a cluster of highly shared sequence variants as an artifact.

Trimming took 0 bases from V and 0 from J, leaving 14 bases between them. CDR1 WNHNN and CDR2 SYGVQD come from the germline V gene (reference sequence). The CDR3 has 18 amino acids. Primers: 60 Vbeta forward and 13 Jbeta reverse. This table comes from immunoSEQ multiplex PCR, and its TCRdb copy is limited to in-frame clones, with some not included. The table shows 110,000 to 150,000 clones, with 73% occurring only once. The chain has TRBV10-1 and TRBJ2-2, with a possible D match to TRBD1 (5 bases). The specimen was PBMCs. The clonotype was recovered from a human donor in good health. The CDR3 spells CASSESTGITANTGELFF. In DNA, the CDR3 is TGCGCCAGCAGTGAGTCTACAGGAATAACCGCGAACACCGGGGAGCTGTTTTTT.